These 10 T cell receptor beta chains originate from one sample sequenced in a study of blood T cell repertoires in COVID-19. The protocol was immunoSEQ multiplex PCR, while the TCRdb copy is restricted to in-frame clones and leaves out a portion. The sample yields 200,000 to 250,000 clones, 65% to 85% seen once. Sequences were obtained from peripheral blood. All receptors derive from an elderly woman with acute or convalescent COVID-19.

V gene TRBV27 combines with J gene TRBJ1-1, with a possible D match to TRBD1 (5 bases). Germline CDR1 is MNHEY and CDR2 is SMNVEV (reference sequence). There are 14 residues in the CDR3. V was cut by 3 bases and J by 0 bases, with 8 bases left in between. This chain's CDR3 is CASSLAGMNTEAFF. In DNA, the CDR3 is TGTGCCAGCAGTTTGGCAGGGATGAACACTGAAGCTTTCTTT.

The V call is TRBV29-1, the J call TRBJ1-4; 7 bases are a match to TRBD1. CDR1 and CDR2 from the germline V gene are SQVTM and ANQGSEA. The CDR3 sequence is 13 residues long. V shed 4 bases and J 7 bases; nucleotides not matched to a gene: 6. CDR3 sequence reads: CSVVKGAGEKLFF. The CDR3 DNA is TGCAGCGTTGTCAAGGGGGCGGGTGAAAAACTGTTTTTT. The full variable domain, in which reference TRBV29-1 and TRBJ1-4 provide the parts outside the CDR3, is SAVISQKPSRDICQRGTSLTIQCQVDSQVTMMFWYRQQPGQSLTLIATANQGSEATYESGFVIDKFPISRPNLTFSTLTVSNMSPEDSSIYLCSVVKGAGEKLFFGSGTQLSVL.

This chain joins TRBV7-2 and TRBJ2-3, with 9 positions matching TRBD2. CDR3 length: 14 amino acids. After removal of 3 bases from V and 2 bases from J, the junction contained 0 bases not matched to a gene. The germline V gene encodes CDR1 SGHTA and CDR2 FQGNSA. The CDR3 coding sequence is TGTGCCAGCAGCTTGGGACTAGCCACAGATACGCAGTATTTT. Its translation: CASSLGLATDTQYF.

The chain has TRBV4-3 and TRBJ2-2; D may be TRBD2 (6 bases). V lost 0 bases and J lost 6, with 20 bases in between. The CDR3 contains 18 residues. In germline, CDR1 is LGHNA, CDR2 YSLEER. DNA of the CDR3: TGCGCCAGCAGCCAAGATAGTTCGGCAGGGCGGGGTGCCGGGGAGCTGTTTTTT. Its translation: CASSQDSSAGRGAGELFF.

This clone was seen more than once but under ten times. The chain links TRBV4-1 to TRBJ1-2; no clear D. CDR3 length equals 12 residues. Germline V gene lookup returns CDR1 MGHRA and CDR2 YSYEKL. The V end was cut by 0 bases, the J end by 8 bases, with 7 bases between. Here the CDR3 reads CASSQEESGYTF. The CDR3 nucleotides read TGCGCCAGCAGCCAAGAAGAGAGCGGCTACACCTTC.

The chain joins TRBV6-2 or TRBV6-3 to TRBJ2-3; D perhaps matches TRBD2 (6 bases). Germline assignment: CDR1 MNHEY and CDR2 SVGEGT. This CDR3 comprises 15 residues. V lost 1 base to trimming and J lost 1 base, with 9 bases between them. The CDR3 reads CASSYWRGRTDTQYF. In DNA form, the CDR3 reads TGTGCCAGCAGTTACTGGCGGGGTCGCACAGATACGCAGTATTTT.

The chain employs TRBV7-3 and TRBJ2-3; TRBD1 matches 8 bases. CDR1 SGHTA and CDR2 FQGTGA come from the germline V gene. This CDR3 region has 14 residues. The V and J ends lost 4 bases and 4 bases, in that order; junction bases with no gene match: 4. In DNA form, the CDR3 reads TGTGCCAGCAGCTCGGACAGGGATGCAGATACGCAGTATTTT. It translates to CASSSDRDADTQYF.

The chain joins TRBV28 to TRBJ2-5; weak D call: TRBD1 (6 bases). This CDR3 spans 14 amino acids. V was pared by 9 bases and J by 1 base, with 15 bases between. The V gene's germline CDR1 is MDHEN and CDR2 SYDVKM. The CDR3 loop reads CASSRTDFQETQYF. The CDR3 DNA reads TGTGCCAGTTCTCGGACAGATTTCCAAGAGACCCAGTACTTC.

CDR3 coding DNA: TGCGCCAGCAGTATAGCGGGAGCTACAGATACGCAGTATTTT. Amino acid sequence: CASSIAGATDTQYF. The chain uses TRBV10-1 and TRBJ2-3; 9 bases line up with TRBD2. CDR1 and CDR2 (germline): WNHNN, SYGVQD (reference sequence). The CDR3 runs 14 residues. J lost 3 bases, V lost 5 bases, and 3 bases had no gene match.

The gene calls are TRBV7-9 and TRBJ2-2; D gene unclear. The CDR3 spans 14 residues. Per germline, CDR1 SEHNR and CDR2 FQNEAQ (reference sequence). V was cut by 5 bases and J by 6 bases, with 13 bases left in between. The CDR3 nucleotides read TGTGCCAGCAGCCCGATTGCGGTGTCCGGGGAGCTGTTTTTT. This translates into CASSPIAVSGELFF.